The source of this T cell receptor beta chain is a study of blood T cell repertoires in COVID-19. Background on the study: Sites in the United States, Italy and Spain provided acute and convalescent COVID-19 samples. From T cells, B-cell-depleted T cells, or PBMCs came the material, which was cDNA or gDNA.

In the study's own analysis: How many nucleated cells were present was estimated from reference gene primer amplification. Profiling relied on immunoSEQ multiplex PCR, and the TCRdb table lists in-frame clones only, not all of them. V and J calls and clone size are given by that table; D and trimming were obtained from the DNA. This sample has over 250,000 clones, with 88% found just once. The CDR3 spans 14 residues. The V gene's germline CDR1 is LNHDA and CDR2 SQIVND (reference sequence). Trimming removed 4 bases from V and 0 bases from J, with 9 bases in between. The sample consisted of peripheral blood. The clonotype originates from a man aged 55 to 70 who had recovered from COVID-19. The J gene is TRBJ1-1, the V gene TRBV19; possibly TRBD1 for D (5 bases). CDR3 sequence (DNA): TGTGCCAGTAGTACGGGGACTTTGAACACTGAAGCTTTCTTT. Protein product: CASSTGTLNTEAFF.